These 5 T cell receptor beta chains were all obtained from the same sample, sequenced in a study of cytomegalovirus exposure and HLA in healthy donors. PCR employed 60 Vbeta and 13 Jbeta primers. Assay: immunoSEQ multiplex PCR; the TCRdb copy retains only in-frame clones and omits some. The repertoire consists of about 200,000 clones, with 70% to 85% occurring once and the leading ten covering roughly 1.6%. Sequenced: PBMCs. The source of these receptors is a man aged 50 or older in good health and CMV-seronegative.

The CDR3 DNA reads TGTGCCTGGAGTGTACGGGGAGGCTCTGGAAACACCATATATTTT. Its translation: CAWSVRGGSGNTIYF. The chain uses TRBV30 and TRBJ1-3; D unclear. CDR1 and CDR2 (germline): GTSNPN, SVGIG (reference sequence). Trimming removed 0 bases from V and 0 bases from J, with 9 bases in between. The CDR3 is made up of 15 amino acids.

There are a few counts of this clone. V and J are TRBV5-1 and TRBJ2-6; 8 nucleotides line up with TRBD1. V shed 4 bases and J 2 bases; nucleotides not matched to a gene: 2. In germline, CDR1 is SGHRS, CDR2 YFSETQ. The CDR3 covers 15 residues. For the CDR3, the DNA is TGCGCCAGCAGCCTGACAGGGGCTGGGGCCAACGTCCTGACTTTC. This translates into CASSLTGAGANVLTF. Filled out from reference TRBV5-1 and TRBJ2-6, the complete variable domain reads KAGVTQTPRYLIKTRGQQVTLSCSPISGHRSVSWYQQTPGQGLQFLFEYFSETQRNKGNFPGRFSGRQFSNSRSEMNVSTLELGDSALYLCASSLTGAGANVLTFGAGSRLTVL.

The rearrangement links TRBV5-4 to TRBJ2-7; maybe TRBD2 (5 bases). The V and J ends lost 3 bases and 2 bases respectively, with 12 bases between them. The CDR3 is made up of 14 amino acids. Germline assignment: CDR1 SGHNT and CDR2 YYREEE (reference sequence). As DNA, the CDR3 is TGTGCCAGCAGCTCCAGGACTGGACCCTACGAGCAGTACTTC. It specifies CASSSRTGPYEQYF.

This clone has only a few counts. The V and J genes are TRBV29-1 and TRBJ2-4; the D is unclear. The CDR3 has 13 residues. The germline V and J ends were trimmed by 3 bases and 0 bases, with 6 bases remaining between them. Per germline, CDR1 SQVTM and CDR2 ANQGSEA. CDR3 residues: CSVDRIAKNIQYF. Here the CDR3 DNA reads TGCAGCGTTGACAGGATAGCCAAAAACATTCAGTACTTC. Variable domain in full (rest from reference TRBV29-1 and TRBJ2-4): SAVISQKPSRDICQRGTSLTIQCQVDSQVTMMFWYRQQPGQSLTLIATANQGSEATYESGFVIDKFPISRPNLTFSTLTVSNMSPEDSSIYLCSVDRIAKNIQYFGAGTRLSVL.

The chain recombines TRBV7-9 with TRBJ2-7; 8 bases are shared with TRBD1. CDR3 length equals 12 residues. J lost 6 bases, V lost 5 bases, and 3 bases had no gene match. Germline V gene data show CDR1 as SEHNR and CDR2 as FQNEAQ (reference sequence). CDR3 amino acids: CASSETGAEQYF. In nucleotides, the CDR3 is TGTGCCAGCAGCGAGACAGGGGCCGAGCAGTACTTC.